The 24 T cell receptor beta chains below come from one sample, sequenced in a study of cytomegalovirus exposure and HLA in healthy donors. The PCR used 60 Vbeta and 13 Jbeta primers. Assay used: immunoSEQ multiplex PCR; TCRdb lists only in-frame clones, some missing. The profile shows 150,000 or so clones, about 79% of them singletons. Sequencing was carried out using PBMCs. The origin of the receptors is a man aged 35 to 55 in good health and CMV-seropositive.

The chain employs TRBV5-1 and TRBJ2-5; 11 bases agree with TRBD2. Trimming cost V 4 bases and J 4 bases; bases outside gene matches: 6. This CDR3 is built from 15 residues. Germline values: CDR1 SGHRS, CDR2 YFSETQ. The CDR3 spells CASSGGLAGGETQYF. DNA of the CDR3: TGCGCCAGCAGCGGGGGGCTAGCGGGAGGAGAGACCCAGTACTTC.

This CDR3 reads CASSQGGRAQETQYF. The DNA of the CDR3 is TGTGCCAGCAGCCAAGGGGGCAGGGCTCAAGAGACCCAGTACTTC. This rearrangement joins TRBV4-2 to TRBJ2-5, with TRBD1 as a possible D gene (5 bases). This CDR3 contains 15 residues. Germline lookup yields CDR1 LGHNA and CDR2 YNFKEQ. V lost 1 base and J 2 bases, leaving 11 bases between the germline ends.

In nucleotides, the CDR3 is TGCGCCAGCAGCCCTATTCTAGGGGATATCAGGGGCAGTGAAGCTTTCTTT. It is translated as CASSPILGDIRGSEAFF. The chain uses TRBV4-1 and TRBJ1-1, with D maybe TRBD1 (6 bases). Trimming removed 4 bases from V and 7 bases from J, with 25 bases in between. The germline V gene has CDR1 MGHRA and CDR2 YSYEKL. The CDR3 has 17 residues.

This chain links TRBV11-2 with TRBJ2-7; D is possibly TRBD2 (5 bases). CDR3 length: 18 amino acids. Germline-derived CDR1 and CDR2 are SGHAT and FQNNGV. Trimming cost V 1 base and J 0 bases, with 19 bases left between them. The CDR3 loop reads CASSLGPSMPGSSYEQYF. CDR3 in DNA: TGTGCCAGCAGCTTAGGCCCCTCCATGCCTGGGAGCTCCTACGAGCAGTACTTC.

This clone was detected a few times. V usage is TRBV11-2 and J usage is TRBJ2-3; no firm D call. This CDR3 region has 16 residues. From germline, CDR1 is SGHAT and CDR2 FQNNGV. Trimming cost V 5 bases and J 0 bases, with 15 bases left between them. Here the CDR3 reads CASSPYVRSSTDTQYF. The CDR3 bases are TGTGCCAGCAGCCCCTACGTCCGATCTAGCACAGATACGCAGTATTTT.

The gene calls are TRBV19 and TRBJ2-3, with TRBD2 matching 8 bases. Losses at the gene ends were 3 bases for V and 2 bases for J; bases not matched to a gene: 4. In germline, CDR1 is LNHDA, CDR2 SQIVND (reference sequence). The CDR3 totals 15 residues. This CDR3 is CASSMRLAFTDTQYF. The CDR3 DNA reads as TGTGCCAGTAGTATGAGACTAGCGTTCACAGATACGCAGTATTTT.

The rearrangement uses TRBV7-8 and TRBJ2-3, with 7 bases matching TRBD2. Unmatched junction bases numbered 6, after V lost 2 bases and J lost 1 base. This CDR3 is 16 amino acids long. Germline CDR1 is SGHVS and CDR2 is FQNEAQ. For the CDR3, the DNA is TGTGCCAGCAGCTTACCAAAAGCGGGACGCACAGATACGCAGTATTTT. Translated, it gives CASSLPKAGRTDTQYF.

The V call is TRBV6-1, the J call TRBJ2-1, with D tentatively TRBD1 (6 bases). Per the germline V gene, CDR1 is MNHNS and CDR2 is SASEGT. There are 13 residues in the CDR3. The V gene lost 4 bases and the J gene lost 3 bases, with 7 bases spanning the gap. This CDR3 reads CASSVDSYNEQFF. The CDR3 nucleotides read TGTGCCAGCAGTGTGGACAGCTACAATGAGCAGTTCTTC.

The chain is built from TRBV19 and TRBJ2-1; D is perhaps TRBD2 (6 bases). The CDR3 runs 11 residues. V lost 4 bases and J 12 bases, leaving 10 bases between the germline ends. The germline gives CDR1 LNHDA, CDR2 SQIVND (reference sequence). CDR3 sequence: CASSTGVGQFF. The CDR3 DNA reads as TGTGCCAGTAGTACGGGGGTTGGGCAGTTCTTC.

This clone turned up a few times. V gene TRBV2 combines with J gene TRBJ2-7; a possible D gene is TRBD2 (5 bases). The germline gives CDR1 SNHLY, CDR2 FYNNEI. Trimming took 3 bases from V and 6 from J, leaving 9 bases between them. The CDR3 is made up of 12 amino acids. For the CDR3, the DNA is TGTGCCAGCAGTGAGTACACTAGCGAGCAGTACTTC. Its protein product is CASSEYTSEQYF.

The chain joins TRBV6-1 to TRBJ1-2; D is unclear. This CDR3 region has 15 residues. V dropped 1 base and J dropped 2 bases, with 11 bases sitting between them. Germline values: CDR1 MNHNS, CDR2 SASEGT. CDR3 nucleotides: TGTGCCAGCAGTGAAGGGCGACTAGGGAACTATGGCTACACCTTC. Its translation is CASSEGRLGNYGYTF.

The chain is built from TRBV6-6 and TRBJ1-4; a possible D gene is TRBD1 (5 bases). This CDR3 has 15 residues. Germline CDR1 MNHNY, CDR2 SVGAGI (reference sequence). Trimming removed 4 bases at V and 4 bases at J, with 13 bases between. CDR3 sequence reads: CASSFPGGSNEKLFF. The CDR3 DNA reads TGTGCCAGCAGTTTCCCGGGGGGGAGTAATGAAAAACTGTTTTTT.

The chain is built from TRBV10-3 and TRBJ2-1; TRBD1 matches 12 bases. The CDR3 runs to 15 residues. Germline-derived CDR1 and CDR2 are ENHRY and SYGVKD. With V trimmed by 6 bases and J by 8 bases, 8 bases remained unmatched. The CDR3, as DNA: TGTGCCATCAGGAAGGGGACAGGGGGCGGCGATGAGCAGTTCTTC. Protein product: CAIRKGTGGGDEQFF.

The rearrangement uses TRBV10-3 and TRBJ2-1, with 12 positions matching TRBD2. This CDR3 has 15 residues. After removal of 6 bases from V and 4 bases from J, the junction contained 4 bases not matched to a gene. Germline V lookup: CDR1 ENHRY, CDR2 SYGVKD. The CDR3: CAISKGLAGYNEQFF. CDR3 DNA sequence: TGTGCCATCAGCAAAGGACTAGCGGGGTACAATGAGCAGTTCTTC.

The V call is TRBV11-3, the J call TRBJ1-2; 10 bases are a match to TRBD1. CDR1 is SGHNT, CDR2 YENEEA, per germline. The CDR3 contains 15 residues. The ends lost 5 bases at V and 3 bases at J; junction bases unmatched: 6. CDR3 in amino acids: CASSTRQGADYGYTF. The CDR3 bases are TGTGCCAGCAGCACAAGACAGGGGGCGGACTATGGCTACACCTTC. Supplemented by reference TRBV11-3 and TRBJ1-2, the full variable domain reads EAGVVQSPRYKIIEKKQPVAFWCNPISGHNTLYWYLQNLGQGPELLIRYENEEAVDDSQLPKDRFSAERLKGVDSTLKIQPAELGDSAVYLCASSTRQGADYGYTFGSGTRLTVV.

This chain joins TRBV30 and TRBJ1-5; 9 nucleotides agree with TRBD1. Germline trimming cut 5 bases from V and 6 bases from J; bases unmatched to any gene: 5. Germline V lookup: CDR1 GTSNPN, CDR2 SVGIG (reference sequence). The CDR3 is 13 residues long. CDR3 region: CAWSGQGTQPQHF. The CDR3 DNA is TGTGCCTGGTCCGGACAGGGGACTCAGCCCCAGCATTTT.

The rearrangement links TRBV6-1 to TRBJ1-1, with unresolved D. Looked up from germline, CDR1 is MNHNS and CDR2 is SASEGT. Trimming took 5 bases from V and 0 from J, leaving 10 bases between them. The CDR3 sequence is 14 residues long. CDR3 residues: CASSSLALNTEAFF. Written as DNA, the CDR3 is TGTGCCAGCAGTTCCTTGGCCTTGAACACTGAAGCTTTCTTT.

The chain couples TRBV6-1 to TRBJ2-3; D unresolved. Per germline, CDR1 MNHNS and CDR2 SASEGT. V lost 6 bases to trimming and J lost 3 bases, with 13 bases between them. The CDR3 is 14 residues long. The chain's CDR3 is CASSPQQKTDTQYF. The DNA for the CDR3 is TGTGCCAGCAGCCCCCAACAGAAGACAGATACGCAGTATTTT.

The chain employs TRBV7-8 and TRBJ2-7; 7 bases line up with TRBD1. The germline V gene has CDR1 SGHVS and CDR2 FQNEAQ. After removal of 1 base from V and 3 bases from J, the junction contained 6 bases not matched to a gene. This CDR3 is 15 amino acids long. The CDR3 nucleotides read TGTGCCAGCAGCTTAGTAACAGGGGCGAGCTACGAGCAGTACTTC. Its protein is CASSLVTGASYEQYF. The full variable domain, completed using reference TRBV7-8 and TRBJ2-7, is GAGVSQSPRYKVAKRGQDVALRCDPISGHVSLFWYQQALGQGPEFLTYFQNEAQLDKSGLPSDRFFAERPEGSVSTLKIQRTQQEDSAVYLCASSLVTGASYEQYFGPGTRLTVT.

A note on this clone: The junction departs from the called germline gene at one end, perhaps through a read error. Here the CDR3 DNA reads TGTGCCAGCAGCGTAGGAGGACCATCTGGGGCCAACGGCCTGACTTTC. Its protein product is CASSVGGPSGANGLTF. This chain links TRBV9 with TRBJ2-6; a weak D match, TRBD1 (5 bases). Germline assignment: CDR1 SGDLS and CDR2 YYNGEE. This CDR3 comprises 16 residues.

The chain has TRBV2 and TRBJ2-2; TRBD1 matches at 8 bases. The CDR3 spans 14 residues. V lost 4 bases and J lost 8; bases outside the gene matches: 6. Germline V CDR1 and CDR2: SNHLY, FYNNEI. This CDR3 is CASSVQGGVGELFF. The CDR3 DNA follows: TGTGCCAGCAGTGTACAGGGGGGAGTGGGGGAGCTGTTTTTT.

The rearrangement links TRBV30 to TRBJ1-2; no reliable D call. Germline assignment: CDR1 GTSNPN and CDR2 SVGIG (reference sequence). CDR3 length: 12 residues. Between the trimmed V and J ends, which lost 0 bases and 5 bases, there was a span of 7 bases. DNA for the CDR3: TGTGCCTGGAGTGTATCCCAATATGGCTACACCTTC. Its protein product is CAWSVSQYGYTF.

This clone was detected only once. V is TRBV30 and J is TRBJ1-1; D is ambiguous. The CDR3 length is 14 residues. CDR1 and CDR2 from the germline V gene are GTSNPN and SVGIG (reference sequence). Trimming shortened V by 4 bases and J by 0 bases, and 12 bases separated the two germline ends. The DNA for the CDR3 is TGTGCCTGGAACGTACAACCGATGAACACTGAAGCTTTCTTT. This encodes CAWNVQPMNTEAFF.

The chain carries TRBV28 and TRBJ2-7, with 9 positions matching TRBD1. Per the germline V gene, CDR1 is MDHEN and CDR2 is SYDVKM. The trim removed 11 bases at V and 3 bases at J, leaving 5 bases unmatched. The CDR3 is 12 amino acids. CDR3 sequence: CAAGTGFYEQYF. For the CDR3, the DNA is TGTGCCGCCGGGACAGGGTTCTACGAGCAGTACTTC.